These 10 T cell receptor beta chains were sequenced from one sample in a study of T cell changes during pregnancy in multiple sclerosis. Sequencing used immunoSEQ multiplex PCR; TCRdb keeps in-frame clones, though not all of them. Counted here are fewer than 45,000 clones, approximately 89% occurring once; the ten biggest clones make up 0.75% to 0.9%. The source material was CD4+ T cells from peripheral blood mononuclear cells, sampled after pregnancy. These receptors were collected from a female donor in good health, enrolled as a control in a pregnancy study.

This clone was recorded only once. The rearrangement uses TRBV7-3 and TRBJ2-1; 8 nucleotides agree with TRBD2. V was clipped by 5 bases and J by 7 bases; unmatched bases: 10. The CDR3 is 15 residues long. Germline assignment: CDR1 SGHTA and CDR2 FQGTGA. CDR3 in amino acids: CASSLLGTRANEQFF. CDR3 in DNA: TGTGCCAGCAGCCTCCTCGGGACTAGAGCGAATGAGCAGTTCTTC.

The chain recombines TRBV9 with TRBJ2-5; 7 nucleotides agree with TRBD2. Looked up from germline, CDR1 is SGDLS and CDR2 is YYNGEE. This CDR3 contains 19 residues. The trim removed 4 bases at V and 0 bases at J, leaving 18 bases unmatched. CDR3 nucleotides: TGTGCCAGCAGCTCCCGACCTTTAGGGCGGGGGTCGGACCAAGAGACCCAGTACTTC. It encodes CASSSRPLGRGSDQETQYF.

This rearrangement joins TRBV2 to TRBJ2-5; D gene ambiguous. This CDR3 comprises 11 residues. The V gene's germline CDR1 is SNHLY and CDR2 FYNNEI. The germline V and J ends were trimmed by 8 bases and 5 bases, with 9 bases remaining between them. The CDR3 sequence is CASSGAETQYF. CDR3 bases: TGTGCCAGCTCAGGTGCTGAGACCCAGTACTTC.

This chain links TRBV5-6 with TRBJ1-2, with 8 bases fitting TRBD1. The germline CDR1 and CDR2 sequences are SGHDT and YYEEEE. This CDR3 has 15 amino acids. The J segment lost 4 bases and the V segment lost 0 bases, leaving 5 bases of the junction unmatched. The CDR3 is CASSLAGQGGYGYTF. The CDR3 nucleotides are TGTGCCAGCAGCTTGGCTGGACAGGGAGGCTATGGCTACACCTTC.

The chain links TRBV19 to TRBJ2-7, with 7 bases fitting TRBD1. Losses at the gene ends were 3 bases for V and 7 bases for J; bases not matched to a gene: 15. This CDR3 has 16 amino acids. Per germline, CDR1 LNHDA and CDR2 SQIVND (reference sequence). CDR3 sequence: CASSMIKGATLGEQYF. CDR3 nucleotide sequence: TGTGCCAGTAGTATGATTAAGGGGGCGACCCTGGGTGAGCAGTACTTC. Supplemented by reference TRBV19 and TRBJ2-7, the full variable domain reads DGGITQSPKYLFRKEGQNVTLSCEQNLNHDAMYWYRQDPGQGLRLIYYSQIVNDFQKGDIAEGYSVSREKKESFPLTVTSAQKNPTAFYLCASSMIKGATLGEQYFGPGTRLTVT.

The chain employs TRBV2 and TRBJ2-3; D gene ambiguous. Germline V gene sequence: CDR1 SNHLY, CDR2 FYNNEI. V was trimmed by 2 bases and J by 6 bases, leaving 12 bases between them. The CDR3 runs to 14 residues. For the CDR3, the DNA is TGTGCCAGCAGTGAAAGTAGAGCAACCGATACGCAGTATTTT. Amino acids: CASSESRATDTQYF. Variable domain in full (rest from reference TRBV2 and TRBJ2-3): EPEVTQTPSHQVTQMGQEVILRCVPISNHLYFYWYRQILGQKVEFLVSFYNNEISEKSEIFDDQFSVERPDGSNFTLKIRSTKLEDSAMYFCASSESRATDTQYFGPGTRLTVL.

V and J are TRBV9 and TRBJ1-2; the match to TRBD1 covers 9 bases. Germline trimming cut 3 bases from V and 8 bases from J; bases unmatched to any gene: 8. Germline CDR1 and CDR2: SGDLS and YYNGEE. The CDR3 runs 14 residues. CDR3: CASSALQGAGGYTF. The DNA of the CDR3 is TGTGCCAGCAGCGCCCTACAGGGGGCGGGCGGCTACACCTTC.

Here the CDR3 reads CASSLSSGDTDTQYF. The CDR3 DNA follows: TGTGCCAGCAGTCTGTCGTCGGGGGACACAGATACGCAGTATTTT. V and J are TRBV6-5 and TRBJ2-3, with D perhaps TRBD2 (6 bases). This CDR3 has 15 residues. V was cut by 5 bases and J by 2 bases, with 14 bases left in between. Germline V gives CDR1 MNHEY, CDR2 SVGAGI.

The V call is TRBV19, the J call TRBJ1-3, with a tentative D call TRBD1 (5 bases). Germline values: CDR1 LNHDA, CDR2 SQIVND (reference sequence). CDR3 length equals 17 residues. The V end lost 6 bases, the J end lost 0 bases, and 18 bases lay between the germline ends. Here the CDR3 DNA reads TGTGCCAGTAGCCGACACCAACAGGCCCTCTCTGGAAACACCATATATTTT. The encoded protein is CASSRHQQALSGNTIYF.

The chain uses TRBV28 and TRBJ1-2, with D tentatively TRBD1 (5 bases). V gave up 10 bases and J gave up 3 bases, with 15 bases separating them. Germline CDR1 reads MDHEN; CDR2 reads SYDVKM. CDR3 length: 13 amino acids. The CDR3: CATQGGPDYGYTF. The CDR3 coding sequence is TGTGCCACCCAGGGAGGGCCCGACTATGGCTACACCTTC.